This T cell receptor (beta chain) was sequenced during a study of CD8 T cells in ankylosing spondylitis (dated by TCRdb to between 2016 and 2019). For the study in its entirety: T cell receptor beta repertoires were profiled in healthy donors and ankylosing spondylitis patients so that disease-linked TCR variants could be found. In total, the full study cohort was made up of 85 to 140 healthy donors and 25 ankylosing spondylitis patients. Peripheral blood samples were taken, and synovial fluid was additionally collected from ankylosing spondylitis patients.

The full study reports these points: Blood from ankylosing spondylitis patients appeared to be characterized by a TCR beta motif made up of about 8 highly homologous amino acid variants. A CD8+ phenotype was shown by the disease-linked clones, which were found at relatively low frequencies in peripheral blood. Significant enrichment of the disease-linked clones was reported in matched synovial fluid samples from ankylosing spondylitis patients. Some motif variants were previously reported in synovial fluid and blood of reactive arthritis patients, suggesting common disease-initiation mechanisms.

The data were produced on an Illumina HiSeq 2500. Quantitative 5'-RACE with molecular barcodes was the method used to prepare the TCR beta libraries. As for the authors' bioinformatics: Disease-linked TCR variants were identified with a new computational method built on a probabilistic model of VDJ rearrangement. TCRdb trimmed public reads at Q25 via fastp, called clones via MiXCR and kept in-frame beta chains. One record per CDR3 amino acid sequence lists the most common genes and DNA. Here the V and J calls rest on TCRdb's processing, not on the authors' analysis. Across this sample there are 200,000 to 300,000 distinct CDR3 sequences, with over 8.5% seen only once. Jointly, the top ten make up 5.5% to 8% of the sample. V is reduced by 3 bases and J by 1 base, leaving a spacing of 18 bases between them. The CDR3 has 17 amino acids, counting the end cysteine and phenylalanine. Only the CDR3 DNA stays, 51 bases, in frame from base 1. From a lookup of the germline V gene, CDR1 and CDR2 are SGDLS and YYNGEE.

Notes on this clonotype: Its antigen is not yet known. Base qualities are missing; no much larger clone stands one base away.

This TCR was sampled from a male donor with ankylosing spondylitis or in good health (not recorded which). Sequences were obtained from blood, either unsorted or a sorted T cell fraction (not recorded which). The sequence links TRBV9 to TRBJ2-3; the D assignment is uncertain and may be TRBD1 or TRBD2, with 5 bases supporting each. The nucleotide sequence is given as TGTGCCAGCAGCGCCTCCCCAATGAGAGGGGGCACAGATACGCAGTATTTT. Protein translation: CASSASPMRGGTDTQYF. Extended through the reference TRBV9 and TRBJ2-3 proteins, this CDR3 yields the full variable domain: DSGVTQTPKHLITATGQRVTLRCSPRSGDLSVYWYQQSLDQGLQFLIQYYNGEERAKGNILERFSAQQFPDLHSELNLSSLELGDSALYFCASSASPMRGGTDTQYFGPGTRLTVL.